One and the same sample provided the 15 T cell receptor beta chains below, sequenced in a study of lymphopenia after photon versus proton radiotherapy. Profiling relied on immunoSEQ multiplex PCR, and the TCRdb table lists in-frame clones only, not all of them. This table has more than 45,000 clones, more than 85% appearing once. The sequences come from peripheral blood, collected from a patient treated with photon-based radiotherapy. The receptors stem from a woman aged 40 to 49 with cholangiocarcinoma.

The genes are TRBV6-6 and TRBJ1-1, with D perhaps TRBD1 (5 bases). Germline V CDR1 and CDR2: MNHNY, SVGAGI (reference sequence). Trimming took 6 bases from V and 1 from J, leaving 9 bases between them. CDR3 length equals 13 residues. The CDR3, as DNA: TGTGCCAGCAGGGGACGGGAGAACACTGAAGCTTTCTTT. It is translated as CASRGRENTEAFF.

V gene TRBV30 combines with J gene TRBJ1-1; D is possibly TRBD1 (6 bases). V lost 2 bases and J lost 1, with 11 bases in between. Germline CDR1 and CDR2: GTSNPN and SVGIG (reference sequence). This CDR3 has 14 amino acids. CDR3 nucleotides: TGTGCCTGGAGTCCGACGGGGGCGAACACTGAAGCTTTCTTT. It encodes CAWSPTGANTEAFF.

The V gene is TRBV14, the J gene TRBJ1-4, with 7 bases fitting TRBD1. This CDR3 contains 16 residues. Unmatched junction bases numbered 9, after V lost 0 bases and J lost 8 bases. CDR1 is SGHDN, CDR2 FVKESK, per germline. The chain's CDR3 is CASSQERGLEVEKLFF. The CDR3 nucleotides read TGTGCCAGCAGCCAAGAGAGGGGGCTAGAGGTAGAAAAACTGTTTTTT. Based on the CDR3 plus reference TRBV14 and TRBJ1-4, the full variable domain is EAGVTQFPSHSVIEKGQTVTLRCDPISGHDNLYWYRRVMGKEIKFLLHFVKESKQDESGMPNNRFLAERTGGTYSTLKVQPAELEDSGVYFCASSQERGLEVEKLFFGSGTQLSVL.

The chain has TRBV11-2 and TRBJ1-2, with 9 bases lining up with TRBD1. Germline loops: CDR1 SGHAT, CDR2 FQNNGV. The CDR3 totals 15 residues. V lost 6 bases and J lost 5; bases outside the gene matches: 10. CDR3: CASSRTGGPGYGYTF. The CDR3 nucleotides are TGTGCCAGCAGTCGTACAGGGGGCCCTGGATATGGCTACACCTTC.

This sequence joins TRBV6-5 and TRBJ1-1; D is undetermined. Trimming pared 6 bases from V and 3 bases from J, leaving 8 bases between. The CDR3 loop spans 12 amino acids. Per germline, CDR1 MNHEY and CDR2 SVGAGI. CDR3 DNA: TGTGCCAGCAGCCCAGCGGACACTGAAGCTTTCTTT. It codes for CASSPADTEAFF.

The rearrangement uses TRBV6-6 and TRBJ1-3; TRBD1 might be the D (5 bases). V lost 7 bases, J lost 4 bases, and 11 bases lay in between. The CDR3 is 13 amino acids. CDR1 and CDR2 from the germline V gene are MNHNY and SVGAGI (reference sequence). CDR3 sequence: CASTTGGGNTIYF. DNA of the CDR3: TGTGCCAGCACCACGGGGGGAGGAAACACCATATATTTT.

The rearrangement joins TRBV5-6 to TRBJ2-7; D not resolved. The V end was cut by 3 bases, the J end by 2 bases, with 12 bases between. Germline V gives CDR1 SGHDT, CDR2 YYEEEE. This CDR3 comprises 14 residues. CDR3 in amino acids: CASSSRWGTYEQYF. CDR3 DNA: TGTGCCAGCAGCTCGAGATGGGGTACCTACGAGCAGTACTTC.

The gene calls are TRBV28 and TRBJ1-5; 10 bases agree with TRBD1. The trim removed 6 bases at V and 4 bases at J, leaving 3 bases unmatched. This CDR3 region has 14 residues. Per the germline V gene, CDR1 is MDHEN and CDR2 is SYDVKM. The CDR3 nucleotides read TGTGCCAGCAGATCGGACAGGGGGAATCAGCCCCAGCATTTT. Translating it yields CASRSDRGNQPQHF.

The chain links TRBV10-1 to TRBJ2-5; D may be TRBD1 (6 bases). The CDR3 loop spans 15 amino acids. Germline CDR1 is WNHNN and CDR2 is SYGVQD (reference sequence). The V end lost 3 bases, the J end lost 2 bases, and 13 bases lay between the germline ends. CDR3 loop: CASSDTQGLQETQYF. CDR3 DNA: TGCGCCAGCAGTGACACACAGGGATTACAAGAGACCCAGTACTTC.

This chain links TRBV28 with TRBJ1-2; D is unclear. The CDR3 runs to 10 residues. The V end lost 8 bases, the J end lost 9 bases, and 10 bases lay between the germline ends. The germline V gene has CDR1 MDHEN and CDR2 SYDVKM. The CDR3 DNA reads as TGTGCCAGCCTAGCGGGGAGCTACACCTTC. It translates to CASLAGSYTF.

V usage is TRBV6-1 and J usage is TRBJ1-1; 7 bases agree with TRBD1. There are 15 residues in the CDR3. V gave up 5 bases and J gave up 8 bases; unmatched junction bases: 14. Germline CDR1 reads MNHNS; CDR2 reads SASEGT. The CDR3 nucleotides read TGTGCCAGCAGTTCCGGGACAGCCCGTACTCAAGAAGCTTTCTTT. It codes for CASSSGTARTQEAFF.

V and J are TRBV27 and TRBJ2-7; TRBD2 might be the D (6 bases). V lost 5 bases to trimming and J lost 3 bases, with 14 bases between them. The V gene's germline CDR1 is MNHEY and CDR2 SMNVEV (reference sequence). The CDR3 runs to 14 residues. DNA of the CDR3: TGTGCCAGCAGTCTGGGACTGCCGCTCTACGAGCAGTACTTC. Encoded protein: CASSLGLPLYEQYF.

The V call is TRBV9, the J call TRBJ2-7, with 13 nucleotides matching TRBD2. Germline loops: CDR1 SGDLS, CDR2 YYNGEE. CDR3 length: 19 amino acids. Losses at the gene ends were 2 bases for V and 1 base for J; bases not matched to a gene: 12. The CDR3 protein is CASSVGTSGDERRSYEQYF. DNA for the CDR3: TGTGCCAGCAGCGTTGGGACTAGCGGGGACGAGCGACGTTCCTACGAGCAGTACTTC.

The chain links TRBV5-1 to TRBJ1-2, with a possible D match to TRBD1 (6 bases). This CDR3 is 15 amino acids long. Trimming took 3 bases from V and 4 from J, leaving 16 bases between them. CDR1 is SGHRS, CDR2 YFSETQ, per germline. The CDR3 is CASSSEVGGAYGYTF. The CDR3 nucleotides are TGCGCCAGCAGCTCTGAGGTCGGGGGGGCCTATGGCTACACCTTC.

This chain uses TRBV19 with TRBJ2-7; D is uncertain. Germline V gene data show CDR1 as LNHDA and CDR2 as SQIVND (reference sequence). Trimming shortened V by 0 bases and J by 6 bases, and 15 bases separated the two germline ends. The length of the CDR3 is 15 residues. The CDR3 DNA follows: TGTGCCAGTAGTATAGATCGGGCTACCCTCGCCGAGCAGTACTTC. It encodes CASSIDRATLAEQYF. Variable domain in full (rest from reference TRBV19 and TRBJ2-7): DGGITQSPKYLFRKEGQNVTLSCEQNLNHDAMYWYRQDPGQGLRLIYYSQIVNDFQKGDIAEGYSVSREKKESFPLTVTSAQKNPTAFYLCASSIDRATLAEQYFGPGTRLTVT.